Below are 9 T cell receptor beta chains sequenced from a single sample in a study of PD-L1 blockade in urothelial cancer (dated by TCRdb to about 2017). The time point label for this specimen denotes: peripheral blood 6 weeks after treatment start. Library prep was done by the immunoSEQ multiplex PCR assay. TCRdb stores this immuneACCESS table with in-frame sequences only. Part of the clones is absent; in the studies checked, under half of the shortfall reflects unresolved V genes, and no reason is known for the rest. The sample profile shows about 43,000 clones; about 80% of them were found once. The ten largest clones take up over 13% of the sample. The starting material was PBMCs, obtained around atezolizumab (anti-PD-L1) treatment. The source is a man aged 60-69 years with urothelial cancer.

The chain employs TRBV2 and TRBJ2-3, with TRBD1 as a possible D gene (6 bases). The CDR3 contains 15 residues. In germline, CDR1 is SNHLY, CDR2 FYNNEI. V was shortened by 6 bases and J by 1 base, with 14 bases between the two germline ends. CDR3 amino acids: CASSQEQGGTDTQYF. The DNA of the CDR3 is TGTGCCAGCAGCCAAGAACAGGGAGGCACAGATACGCAGTATTTT.

The rearrangement links TRBV28 to TRBJ2-7; TRBD1 agrees at 9 bases. Germline V CDR1 and CDR2: MDHEN, SYDVKM. The V and J ends lost 3 bases and 2 bases, in that order; junction bases with no gene match: 5. This CDR3 comprises 15 residues. CDR3 DNA sequence: TGTGCCAGCAGTTTCCTCCGGGACAGGGCCTACGAGCAGTACTTC. Protein: CASSFLRDRAYEQYF.

The genes are TRBV11-2 and TRBJ2-4; D is unresolved. V lost 5 bases, J lost 0 bases, and 11 bases lay in between. The CDR3 totals 15 residues. The V gene's germline CDR1 is SGHAT and CDR2 FQNNGV. The CDR3 is CASSPLSGAKNIQYF. As DNA, the CDR3 is TGTGCCAGCAGCCCCCTATCGGGAGCCAAAAACATTCAGTACTTC.

The V gene is TRBV4-2, the J gene TRBJ2-2, with TRBD2 matching over 14 bases. The CDR3 covers 19 residues. CDR1 LGHNA and CDR2 YNFKEQ come from the germline V gene. Trimming took 0 bases from V and 4 from J; bases not matched to a gene: 7. CDR3 DNA sequence: TGTGCCAGCAGCCAAGACCAGACTAGCGGGGGGGTTGGCACCGGGGAGCTGTTTTTT. Its translation: CASSQDQTSGGVGTGELFF.

The genes are TRBV5-1 and TRBJ1-1; 9 nucleotides align to TRBD1. Trimming at V came to 4 bases and at J to 5 bases, leaving 6 bases not matched to a gene. Germline V lookup: CDR1 SGHRS, CDR2 YFSETQ. There are 14 residues in the CDR3. CDR3 DNA: TGCGCCAGCAGCCTCGGGACAGGGTGGACTGAAGCTTTCTTT. Translated: CASSLGTGWTEAFF. The complete variable domain, with remaining parts taken from reference TRBV5-1 and TRBJ1-1, reads KAGVTQTPRYLIKTRGQQVTLSCSPISGHRSVSWYQQTPGQGLQFLFEYFSETQRNKGNFPGRFSGRQFSNSRSEMNVSTLELGDSALYLCASSLGTGWTEAFFGQGTRLTVV.

This clone was seen a single time. The rearrangement links TRBV28 to TRBJ2-1, with 8 positions matching TRBD2. This CDR3 comprises 17 residues. Germline CDR1 and CDR2: MDHEN and SYDVKM. After removal of 2 bases from V and 0 bases from J, the junction contained 6 bases not matched to a gene. CDR3 coding DNA: TGTGCCAGCAGTTTAGTACTAGCGGCAGGCTCCTACAATGAGCAGTTCTTC. Its protein is CASSLVLAAGSYNEQFF. Drawing the rest from reference TRBV28 and TRBJ2-1, the complete variable domain is DVKVTQSSRYLVKRTGEKVFLECVQDMDHENMFWYRQDPGLGLRLIYFSYDVKMKEKGDIPEGYSVSREKKERFSLILESASTNQTSMYLCASSLVLAAGSYNEQFFGPGTRLTVL.

This clone was seen a single time. This rearrangement joins TRBV19 to TRBJ2-2, with 7 bases identical to TRBD1. This CDR3 is 15 amino acids long. The junction had 7 bases not matched to a gene; V was cut back by 6 bases and J by 3 bases. The V gene's germline CDR1 is LNHDA and CDR2 SQIVND (reference sequence). In DNA form, the CDR3 reads TGTGCCAGTAGAGTTGACAGGGCCGACACCGGGGAGCTGTTTTTT. Amino acids: CASRVDRADTGELFF.

This chain uses TRBV28 with TRBJ1-5; D not resolved. CDR3 length: 15 residues. V lost 10 bases, J lost 0 bases, and 16 bases lay in between. Germline V gene data show CDR1 as MDHEN and CDR2 as SYDVKM. For the CDR3, the DNA is TGTGCCACCCCTCTCCCACAGATTAGCAATCAGCCCCAGCATTTT. Its protein product is CATPLPQISNQPQHF.

This clone was detected only once. The rearrangement joins TRBV15 to TRBJ1-4; no definite D call. Germline CDR1 and CDR2: LNHNV and YYDKDF (reference sequence). V was trimmed by 0 bases and J by 7 bases, leaving 15 bases between them. This CDR3 spans 16 amino acids. CDR3 region: CATSRDKGEDGEKLFF. Here the CDR3 DNA reads TGTGCCACCAGCAGAGACAAGGGAGAAGACGGTGAAAAACTGTTTTTT.